The sequence of this TCR beta chain was determined in a study of spatial heterogeneity in lung cancer. Study-level results: Higher tumor mutation counts went along with higher counts of expanded intratumoral alpha and beta TCRs.

CDR1 is SGHRS and CDR2 is YFSETQ in the germline V gene. V shed 0 bases and J shed 6 bases, with 10 bases lying between them. The length of the CDR3 is 14 residues. Described time point: sample taken at primary tumor resection. Samples came from about 72 TRACERx patients with untreated early-stage lung cancer. Sequencing of whole RNA from tumor, nontumor lung or frozen PBMC involved no sorting. Unique molecular identifiers, one per molecule, were present on every TCR cDNA molecule. TCRdb called the 5' RACE reads again in MiXCR, with one record for every CDR3 protein. This sample has about 9,800 distinct CDR3 sequences, with around 6% found just once. The sample holds many counts of this clonotype. Antigen unknown.

This specimen consisted of lung tumor tissue, obtained at surgery. The genes are TRBV5-1 and TRBJ1-5; D unresolved. The receptor comes from a male donor with early-stage non-small cell lung cancer. The DNA for the CDR3 is TGCGCCAGCAGCTTGGACGGAACGGGTCAGCCCCAGCATTTT. Amino acids: CASSLDGTGQPQHF.